Reported below is one T cell receptor (beta chain). No cognate antigen has been identified for it. Per-base qualities were not stored, and no clone one base away is much larger. RNA was extracted using the RNeasy kit, and roughly 0.45 to 1 microgram was reverse transcribed with random hexamers. The immunoSEQ multiplex PCR assay, covering 54 Vbeta and 13 Jbeta segments, was used to amplify TCR beta CDR3 regions. To correct PCR amplification bias, a synthetic template baseline was used for both primer optimization and computational correction. The authors processed their data as follows. Only productive sequences were kept, with reads annotated to V, D and J genes according to IMGT and analyzed in immunoSEQ Analyzer. Clonality was computed as one minus Shannon entropy normalized by log2 of the number of productive unique sequences. Public and private clones were assessed among the 100 most prevalent clones of each patient and control. Clones were defined as Susac-specific when absent from the healthy and MS cohorts, from about a thousand published viral clones and from other ImmuneACCESS disease sequences. The public reads were reanalyzed by TCRdb: fastp trimming at Q25, MiXCR alignment, in-frame beta chains only. Identical CDR3 proteins give one entry, which carries the most common genes and DNA. These V and J calls originate from TCRdb's pipeline instead of the authors' own analysis. The sample table holds about 300,000 distinct CDR3 sequences, of which roughly 85% were seen once. The ten largest clonotypes hold around 0.2% of the sample.

This entry belongs to a study of CD8 T cells in Susac syndrome (dated by TCRdb to the late 2010s). About the full investigation: The study used repertoire sequencing to test whether antigen drove CD8+ T cell activation and differentiation in Susac syndrome. The clonality of the CD8+ T cell repertoire was compared across approximately 11 healthy donors, around 14 Susac syndrome patients and under 18 multiple sclerosis patients. The full study reports these points: The number of individuals in the TCR sequencing and HLA analysis was recognized as being relatively small.

Peripheral blood CD8+ and CD4+ T cells from healthy donors, Susac syndrome patients and multiple sclerosis patients were profiled using high-throughput TCR beta sequencing. Treatment-naive patients with stable or active relapsing-remitting disease fulfilling revised McDonald criteria were used as multiple sclerosis controls. Bulk CD8+ and CD4+ T cells were purified by magnetic negative isolation, while CD8+ TEMRA cells were enriched using FACS. Blood was drawn into EDTA tubes, processed within 24 hours, and PBMCs were isolated by density gradient centrifugation. PBMCs intended for TCR sequencing were cryopreserved in liquid nitrogen and were subsequently thawed in a 37 degrees C water bath. The sorted or isolated CD4+, CD8+ and CD8+ TEMRA cells had a purity of 90% or higher. The germline V gene (reference sequence) provides CDR1 MNHEY and CDR2 SMNVEV. The CDR3 contains 14 residues, cysteine and phenylalanine counted. The CDR3 DNA has 42 bases and is translated from base 1. Trimming costs V 6 bases and J 3 bases, and their ends lie 14 bases apart.

What was sequenced was CD8+ T cells from PBMCs. The V and J segments used are TRBV27 and TRBJ1-2; TRBD1 is perhaps the D gene, given 5 matching bases. The origin of this receptor is a human donor with multiple sclerosis. CDR3 region: CASRLQGRDYGYTF. The DNA sequence follows: TGTGCCAGCAGGCTTCAGGGTCGTGACTATGGCTACACCTTC.